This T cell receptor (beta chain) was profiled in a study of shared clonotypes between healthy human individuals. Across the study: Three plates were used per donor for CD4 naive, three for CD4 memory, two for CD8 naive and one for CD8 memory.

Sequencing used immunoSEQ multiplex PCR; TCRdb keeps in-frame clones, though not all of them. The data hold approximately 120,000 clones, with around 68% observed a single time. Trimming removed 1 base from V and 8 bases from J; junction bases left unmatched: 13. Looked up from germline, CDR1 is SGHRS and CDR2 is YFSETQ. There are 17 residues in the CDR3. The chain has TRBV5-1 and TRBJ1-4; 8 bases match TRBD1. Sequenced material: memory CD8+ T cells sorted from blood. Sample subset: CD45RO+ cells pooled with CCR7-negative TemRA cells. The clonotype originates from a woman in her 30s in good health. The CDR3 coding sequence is TGCGCCAGCAGCTTGTTTGGTGTTGGACAGGGAGAAGAAAAACTGTTTTTT. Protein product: CASSLFGVGQGEEKLFF.